This T cell receptor (beta chain) is from a study of blood T cell repertoires in COVID-19. Study-level information: Italy, Spain and the United States were the sources of the convalescent and acute COVID-19 samples.

V gave up 4 bases and J gave up 12 bases, with 12 bases separating them. The CDR3 totals 12 residues. In germline, CDR1 is LGHDT, CDR2 YNNKEL (reference sequence). Authors' processing steps: Reference gene primer amplification gave estimated nucleated cell counts. The data were produced by immunoSEQ multiplex PCR, yet TCRdb's version contains in-frame clones alone and is incomplete. D and trimming were read from the DNA, whereas the V and J calls and clone size are those reported in that table. The sample lists some 150,000 clones; 80% were seen once. This clone came up once. The sequence was obtained from a man in his fifties or sixties with acute or convalescent COVID-19. The V gene is TRBV3-1 (or the pseudogene TRBV3-2), the J gene TRBJ1-4, with D possibly matching TRBD1 (6 bases). The sequenced sample consisted of peripheral blood. The CDR3 spells CASSRPGVQLFF. CDR3 DNA sequence: TGTGCCAGCAGCCGCCCAGGGGTGCAACTGTTTTTT.